The T cell receptor (beta chain) under discussion was sequenced for a study of blood T cell repertoires in COVID-19. Study details: Sites in the United States, Italy and Spain provided acute and convalescent COVID-19 samples. T cells, B-cell-depleted T cells, or PBMCs provided the cDNA or gDNA that served as material.

Trimming cost V 4 bases and J 7 bases; bases outside gene matches: 3. This CDR3 is 13 amino acids long. Germline V lookup: CDR1 SGHDN, CDR2 FVKESK. Sequencing used immunoSEQ multiplex PCR; TCRdb keeps in-frame clones, though not all of them. The sample lists under 200,000 clones, 65% to 85% occurring once. The receptor comes from a man aged 70 or older with active or convalescent COVID-19. Material: peripheral blood. The chain is built from TRBV14 and TRBJ2-1, with 8 bases identical to TRBD1. In DNA form, the CDR3 reads TGTGCCAGCAGCCTGGACAGGGCGAATGAGCAGTTCTTC. Its protein product is CASSLDRANEQFF.